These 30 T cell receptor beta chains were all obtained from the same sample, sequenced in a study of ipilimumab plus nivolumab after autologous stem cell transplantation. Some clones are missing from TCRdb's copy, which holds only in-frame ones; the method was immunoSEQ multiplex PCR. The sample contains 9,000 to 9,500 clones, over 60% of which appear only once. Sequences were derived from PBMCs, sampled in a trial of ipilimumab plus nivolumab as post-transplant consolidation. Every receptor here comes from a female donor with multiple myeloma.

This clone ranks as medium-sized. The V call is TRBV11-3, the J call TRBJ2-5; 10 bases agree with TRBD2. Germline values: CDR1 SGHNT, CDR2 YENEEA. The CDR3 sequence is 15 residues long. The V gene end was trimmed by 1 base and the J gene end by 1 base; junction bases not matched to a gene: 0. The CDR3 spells CASSLGLAGQETQYF. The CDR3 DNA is TGTGCCAGCAGCTTAGGACTAGCGGGCCAAGAGACCCAGTACTTC.

The CDR3, as DNA: TGTGCCAGCAGCTTAGGAGGTCCACCTAGTGGCTACACCTTC. This codes for CASSLGGPPSGYTF. This chain links TRBV11-2 with TRBJ1-2; no reliable D call. CDR1 and CDR2 (germline): SGHAT, FQNNGV. This CDR3 region has 14 residues. Trimming cost V 1 base and J 7 bases, with 13 bases left between them.

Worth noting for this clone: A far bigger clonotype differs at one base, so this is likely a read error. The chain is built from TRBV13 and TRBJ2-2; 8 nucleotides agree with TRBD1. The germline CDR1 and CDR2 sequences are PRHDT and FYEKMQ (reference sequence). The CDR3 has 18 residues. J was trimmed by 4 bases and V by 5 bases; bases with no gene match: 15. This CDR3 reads CASSQVHGGRGPTGELFF. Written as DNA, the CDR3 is TGTGCCAGCAGCCAAGTCCACGGGGGCAGGGGGCCCACCGGGGAGCTGTTTTTT.

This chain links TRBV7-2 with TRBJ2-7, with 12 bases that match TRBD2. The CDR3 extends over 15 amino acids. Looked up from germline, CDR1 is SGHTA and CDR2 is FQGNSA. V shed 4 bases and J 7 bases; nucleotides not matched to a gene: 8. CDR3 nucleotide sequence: TGTGCCAGCAGCTCAACTAGCGGGAGGTTAGGGGAGCAGTACTTC. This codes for CASSSTSGRLGEQYF.

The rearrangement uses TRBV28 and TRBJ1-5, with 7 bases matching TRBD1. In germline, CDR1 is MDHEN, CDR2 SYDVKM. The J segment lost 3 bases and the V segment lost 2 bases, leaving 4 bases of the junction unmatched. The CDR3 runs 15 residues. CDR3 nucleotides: TGTGCCAGCAGTTTAAAACAGGGGTCCAATCAGCCCCAGCATTTT. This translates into CASSLKQGSNQPQHF.

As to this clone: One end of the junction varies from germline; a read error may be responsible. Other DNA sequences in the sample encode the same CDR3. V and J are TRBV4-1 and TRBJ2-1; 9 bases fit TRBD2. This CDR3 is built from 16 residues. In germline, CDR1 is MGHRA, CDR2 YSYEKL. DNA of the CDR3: TGCGCCAGTAGCCAACTCCTAGCGGGATGGGCCAATGAGCAGTTCTTC. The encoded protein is CASSQLLAGWANEQFF.

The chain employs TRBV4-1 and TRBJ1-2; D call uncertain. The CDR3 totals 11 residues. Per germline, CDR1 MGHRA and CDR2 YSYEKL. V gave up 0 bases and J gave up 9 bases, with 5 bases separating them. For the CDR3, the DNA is TGCGCCAGCAGCCAAGATCGGCGCTACACCTTC. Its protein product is CASSQDRRYTF.

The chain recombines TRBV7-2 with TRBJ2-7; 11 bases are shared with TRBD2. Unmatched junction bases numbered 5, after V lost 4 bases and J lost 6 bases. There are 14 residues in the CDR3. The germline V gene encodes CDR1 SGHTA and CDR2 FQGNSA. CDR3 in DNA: TGTGCCAGCAGCTATAGCGGGAGGGCCCCCGAGCAGTACTTC. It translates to CASSYSGRAPEQYF.

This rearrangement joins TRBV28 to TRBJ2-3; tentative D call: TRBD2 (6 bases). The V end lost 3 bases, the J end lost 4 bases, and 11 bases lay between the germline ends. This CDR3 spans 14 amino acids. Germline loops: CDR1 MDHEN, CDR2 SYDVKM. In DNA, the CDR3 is TGTGCCAGCAGTTTGGCGACTAGGGCAGATACGCAGTATTTT. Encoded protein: CASSLATRADTQYF.

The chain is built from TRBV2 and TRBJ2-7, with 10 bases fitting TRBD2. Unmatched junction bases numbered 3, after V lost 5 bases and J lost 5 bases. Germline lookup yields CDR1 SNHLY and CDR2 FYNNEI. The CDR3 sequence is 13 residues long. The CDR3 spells CASSRTSGHEQYF. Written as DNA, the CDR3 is TGTGCCAGCAGTCGGACTAGCGGCCACGAGCAGTACTTC.

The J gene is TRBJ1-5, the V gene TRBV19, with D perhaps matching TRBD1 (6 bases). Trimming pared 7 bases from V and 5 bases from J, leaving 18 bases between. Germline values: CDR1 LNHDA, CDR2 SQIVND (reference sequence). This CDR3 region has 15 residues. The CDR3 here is CASTADSGEDQPQHF. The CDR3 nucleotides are TGTGCCAGTACCGCGGACAGTGGGGAAGATCAGCCCCAGCATTTT.

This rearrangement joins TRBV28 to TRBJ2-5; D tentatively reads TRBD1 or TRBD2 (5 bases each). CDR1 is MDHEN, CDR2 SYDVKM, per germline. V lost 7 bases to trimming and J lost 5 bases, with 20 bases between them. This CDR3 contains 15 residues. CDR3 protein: CASTGTPIEVETQYF. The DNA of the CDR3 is TGTGCCAGCACCGGGACCCCAATAGAGGTTGAGACCCAGTACTTC.

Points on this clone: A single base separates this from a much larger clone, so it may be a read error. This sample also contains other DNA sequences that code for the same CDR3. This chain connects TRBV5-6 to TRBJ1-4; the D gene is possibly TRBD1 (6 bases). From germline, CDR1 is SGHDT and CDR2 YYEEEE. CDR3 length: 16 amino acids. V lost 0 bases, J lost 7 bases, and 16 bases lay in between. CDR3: CASSLANRGQGEKLFF. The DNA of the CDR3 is TGTGCCAGCAGCTTGGCCAACCGGGGGCAGGGTGAAAAACTGTTTTTT.

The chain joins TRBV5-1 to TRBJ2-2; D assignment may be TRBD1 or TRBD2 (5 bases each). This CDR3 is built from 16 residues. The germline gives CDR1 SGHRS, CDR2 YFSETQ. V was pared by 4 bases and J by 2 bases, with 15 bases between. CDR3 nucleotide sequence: TGCGCCAGCAGCGCCCGGGACGCCGGAAACACCGGGGAGCTGTTTTTT. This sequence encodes CASSARDAGNTGELFF.

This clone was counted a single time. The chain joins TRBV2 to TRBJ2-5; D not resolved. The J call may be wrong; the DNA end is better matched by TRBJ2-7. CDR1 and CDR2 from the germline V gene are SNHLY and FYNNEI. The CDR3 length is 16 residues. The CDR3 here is CASLPSRTDLSYEQYF. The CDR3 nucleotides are TGTGCCAGCCTCCCCTCCAGGACGGACCTCTCCTACGAGCAGTACTTC.

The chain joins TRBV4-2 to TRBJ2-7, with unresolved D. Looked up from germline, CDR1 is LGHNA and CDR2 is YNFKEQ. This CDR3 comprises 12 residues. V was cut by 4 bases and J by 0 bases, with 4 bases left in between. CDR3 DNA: TGTGCCAGCAGCCCTAGCTCCTACGAGCAGTACTTC. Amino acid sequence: CASSPSSYEQYF.

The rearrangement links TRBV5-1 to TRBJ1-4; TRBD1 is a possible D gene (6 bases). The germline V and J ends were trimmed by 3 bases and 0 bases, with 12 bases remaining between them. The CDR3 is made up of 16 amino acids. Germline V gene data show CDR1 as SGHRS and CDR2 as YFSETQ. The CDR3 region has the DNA TGCGCCAGCAGCTCCTGGACAGATGCAACTAATGAAAAACTGTTTTTT. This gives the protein CASSSWTDATNEKLFF.

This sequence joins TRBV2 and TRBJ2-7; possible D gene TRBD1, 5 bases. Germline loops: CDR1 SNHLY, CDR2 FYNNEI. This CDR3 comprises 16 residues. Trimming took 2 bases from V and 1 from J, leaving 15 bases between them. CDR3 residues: CASSERVGHPSYEQYF. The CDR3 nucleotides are TGTGCCAGCAGTGAAAGGGTCGGACACCCGTCCTACGAGCAGTACTTC.

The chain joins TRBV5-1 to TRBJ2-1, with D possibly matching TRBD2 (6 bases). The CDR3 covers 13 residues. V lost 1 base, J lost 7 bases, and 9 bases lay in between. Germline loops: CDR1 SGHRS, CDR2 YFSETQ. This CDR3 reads CASSLSEGNEQFF. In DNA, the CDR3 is TGCGCCAGCAGCTTGTCGGAGGGGAATGAGCAGTTCTTC.

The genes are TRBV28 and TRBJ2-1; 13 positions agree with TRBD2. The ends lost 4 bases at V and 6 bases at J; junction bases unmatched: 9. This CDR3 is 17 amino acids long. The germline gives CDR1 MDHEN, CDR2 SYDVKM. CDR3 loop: CASSSTGTSGTRNEQFF. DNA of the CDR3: TGTGCCAGCAGTTCAACCGGGACTAGCGGGACTCGCAATGAGCAGTTCTTC.

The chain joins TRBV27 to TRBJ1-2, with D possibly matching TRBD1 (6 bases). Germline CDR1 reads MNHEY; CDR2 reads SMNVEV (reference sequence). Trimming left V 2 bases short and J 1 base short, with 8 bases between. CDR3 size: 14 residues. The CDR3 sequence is CASSLKGGNYGYTF. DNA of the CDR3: TGTGCCAGCAGTTTAAAGGGGGGTAACTATGGCTACACCTTC.

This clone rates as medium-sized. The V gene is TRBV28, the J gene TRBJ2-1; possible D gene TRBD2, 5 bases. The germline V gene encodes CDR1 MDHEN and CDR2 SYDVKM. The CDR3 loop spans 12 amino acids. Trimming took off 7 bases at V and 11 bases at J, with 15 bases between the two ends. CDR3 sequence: CASTPLRGKQFF. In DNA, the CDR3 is TGTGCCAGCACCCCTCTCCGGGGAAAGCAGTTCTTC.

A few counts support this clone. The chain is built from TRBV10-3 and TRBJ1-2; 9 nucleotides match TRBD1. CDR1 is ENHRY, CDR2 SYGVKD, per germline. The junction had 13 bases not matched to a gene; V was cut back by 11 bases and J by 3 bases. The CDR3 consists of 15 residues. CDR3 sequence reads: CAAIPGTGIYYGYTF. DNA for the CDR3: TGTGCCGCCATACCGGGGACAGGGATCTACTATGGCTACACCTTC.

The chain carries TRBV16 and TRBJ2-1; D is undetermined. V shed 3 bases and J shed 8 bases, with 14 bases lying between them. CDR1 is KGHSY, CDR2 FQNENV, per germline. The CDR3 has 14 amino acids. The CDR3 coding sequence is TGTGCCAGCAGCCAGAATGGAAAAGGCGATGAGCAGTTCTTC. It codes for CASSQNGKGDEQFF.

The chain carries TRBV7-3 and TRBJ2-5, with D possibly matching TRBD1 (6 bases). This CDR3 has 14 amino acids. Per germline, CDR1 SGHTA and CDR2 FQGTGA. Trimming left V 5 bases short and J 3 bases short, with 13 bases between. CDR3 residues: CASSPDRLKETQYF. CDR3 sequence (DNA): TGTGCCAGCAGCCCGGACAGACTAAAAGAGACCCAGTACTTC.

CDR3 nucleotides: TGCGCCAGCAGCCAAGGCGCAACTAATGAAAAACTGTTTTTT. Translated: CASSQGATNEKLFF. The genes are TRBV4-3 and TRBJ1-4; unclear D gene. The V end lost 1 base, the J end lost 0 bases, and 3 bases lay between the germline ends. The germline V gene encodes CDR1 LGHNA and CDR2 YSLEER. This CDR3 has 14 residues.

The CDR3 sequence is CASSRDRGEKLFF. CDR3 nucleotides: TGTGCCAGTAGCCGGGACAGAGGCGAAAAACTGTTTTTT. The chain joins TRBV19 to TRBJ1-4, with TRBD1 identical over 7 bases. Trimming at V came to 6 bases and at J to 8 bases, leaving 6 bases not matched to a gene. CDR3 length: 13 residues. Germline loops: CDR1 LNHDA, CDR2 SQIVND (reference sequence).

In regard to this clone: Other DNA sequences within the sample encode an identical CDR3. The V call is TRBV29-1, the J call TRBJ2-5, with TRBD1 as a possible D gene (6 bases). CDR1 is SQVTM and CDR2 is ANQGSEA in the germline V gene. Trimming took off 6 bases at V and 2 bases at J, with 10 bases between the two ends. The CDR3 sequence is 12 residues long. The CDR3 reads CSVRTDQETQYF. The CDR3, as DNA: TGCAGCGTCCGGACAGATCAAGAGACCCAGTACTTC.

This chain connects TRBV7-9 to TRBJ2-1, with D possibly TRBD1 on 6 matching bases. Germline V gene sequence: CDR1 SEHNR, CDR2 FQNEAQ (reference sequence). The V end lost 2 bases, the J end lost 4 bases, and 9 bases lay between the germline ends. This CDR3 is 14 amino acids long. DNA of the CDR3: TGTGCCAGCAGCTTAATGGACAGTTACAATGAGCAGTTCTTC. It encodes CASSLMDSYNEQFF.

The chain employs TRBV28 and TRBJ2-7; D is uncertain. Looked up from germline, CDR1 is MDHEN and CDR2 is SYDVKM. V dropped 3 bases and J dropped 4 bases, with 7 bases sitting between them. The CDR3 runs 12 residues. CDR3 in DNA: TGTGCCAGCAGTTTTGGCATATACGAGCAGTACTTC. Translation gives CASSFGIYEQYF.